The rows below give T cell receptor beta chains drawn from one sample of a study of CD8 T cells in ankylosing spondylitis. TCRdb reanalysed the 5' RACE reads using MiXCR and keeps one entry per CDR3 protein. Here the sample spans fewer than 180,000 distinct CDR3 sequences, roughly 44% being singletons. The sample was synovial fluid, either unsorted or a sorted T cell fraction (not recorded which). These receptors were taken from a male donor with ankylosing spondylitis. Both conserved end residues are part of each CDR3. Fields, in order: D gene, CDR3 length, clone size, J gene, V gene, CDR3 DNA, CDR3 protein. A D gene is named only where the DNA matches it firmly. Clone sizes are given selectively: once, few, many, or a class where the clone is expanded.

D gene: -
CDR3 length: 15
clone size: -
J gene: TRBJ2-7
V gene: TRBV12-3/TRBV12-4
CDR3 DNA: TGTGCCAGCAGTTTAGGGGGGCCAAGACTTTACGAGCAGTACTTC
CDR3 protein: CASSLGGPRLYEQYF

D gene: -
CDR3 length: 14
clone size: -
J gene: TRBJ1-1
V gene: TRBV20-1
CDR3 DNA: TGCAGTGCTAGTTGGGGCAGGCTCGGCACTGAAGCTTTCTTT
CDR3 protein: CSASWGRLGTEAFF

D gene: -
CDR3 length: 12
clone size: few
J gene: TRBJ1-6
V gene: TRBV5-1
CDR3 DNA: TGCGCCAGCAGCTTAAGGGGTTCACCCCTCCACTTT
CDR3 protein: CASSLRGSPLHF

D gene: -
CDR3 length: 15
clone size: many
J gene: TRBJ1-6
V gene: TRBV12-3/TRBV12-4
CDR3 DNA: TGTGCCAGCAGCTCCCCTGACAGCGCATATTCACCCCTCCACTTT
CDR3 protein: CASSSPDSAYSPLHF

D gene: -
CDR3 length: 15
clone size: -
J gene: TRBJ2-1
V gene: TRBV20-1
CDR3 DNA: TGCAGTGGGGGGCCCTCAACTACCCTCTACAATGAGCAGTTCTTC
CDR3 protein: CSGGPSTTLYNEQFF

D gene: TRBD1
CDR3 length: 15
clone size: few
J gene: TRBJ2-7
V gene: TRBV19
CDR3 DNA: TGTGCCAGTAGCCGGGACAGAAGAAACTCCTACGAGCAGTACTTC
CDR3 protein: CASSRDRRNSYEQYF

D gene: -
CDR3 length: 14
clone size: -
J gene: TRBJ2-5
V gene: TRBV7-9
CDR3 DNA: TGTGCCAGCAGCTTATTGGGCGGGCCAGAGACCCAGTACTTC
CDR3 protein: CASSLLGGPETQYF

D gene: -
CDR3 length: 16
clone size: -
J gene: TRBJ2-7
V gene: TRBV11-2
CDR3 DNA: TGTGCCAGCAGCTTACTTACGGGACCGAGGCCCTACGAGCAGTACTTC
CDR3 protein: CASSLLTGPRPYEQYF

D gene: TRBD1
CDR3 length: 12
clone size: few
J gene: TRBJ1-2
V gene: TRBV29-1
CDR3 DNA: TGCAGCGCCCGGGACAGGGATCCTGGCTACACCTTC
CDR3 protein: CSARDRDPGYTF

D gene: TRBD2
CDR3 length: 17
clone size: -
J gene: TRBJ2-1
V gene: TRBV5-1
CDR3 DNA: TGCGCCAGCAGCTTTCCCACACTAGCGGGAGTTCATAATGAGCAGTTCTTC
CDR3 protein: CASSFPTLAGVHNEQFF

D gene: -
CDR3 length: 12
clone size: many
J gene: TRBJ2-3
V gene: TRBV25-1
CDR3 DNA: TGTGCCAGCAGTTTTGGCACAGATACGCAGTATTTT
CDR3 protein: CASSFGTDTQYF

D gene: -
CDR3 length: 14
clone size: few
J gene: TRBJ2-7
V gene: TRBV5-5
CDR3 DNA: TGTGCCAGCAGCTTCTGGGGCGATTGGTACGAGCAGTACTTC
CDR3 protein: CASSFWGDWYEQYF

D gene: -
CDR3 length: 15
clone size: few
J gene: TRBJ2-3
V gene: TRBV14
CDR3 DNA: TGTGCCAGCAGCCAAGAAAAGTGGACAGTAGATACGCAGTATTTT
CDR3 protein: CASSQEKWTVDTQYF

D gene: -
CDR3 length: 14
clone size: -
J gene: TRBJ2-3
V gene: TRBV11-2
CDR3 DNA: TGTGCCAGCAGGTCCGGAACGGGGTTAGATACGCAGTATTTT
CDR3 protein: CASRSGTGLDTQYF

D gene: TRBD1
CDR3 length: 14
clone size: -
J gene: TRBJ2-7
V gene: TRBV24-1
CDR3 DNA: TGTGCCACCAGTGACATGGACAGGGAAAACGAGCAGTACTTC
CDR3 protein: CATSDMDRENEQYF

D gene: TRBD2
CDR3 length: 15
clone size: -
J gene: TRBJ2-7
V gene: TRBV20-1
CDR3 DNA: TGCAGTGCTAGATCTCCCACTAGCGGGAGGTACGAGAAGTACTTC
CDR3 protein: CSARSPTSGRYEKYF

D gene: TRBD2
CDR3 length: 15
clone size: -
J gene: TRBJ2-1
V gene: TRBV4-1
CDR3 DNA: TGCGCCAGCAGCCAACTAGCGGGGAGGTACAATGAGCAGTTCTTC
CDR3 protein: CASSQLAGRYNEQFF

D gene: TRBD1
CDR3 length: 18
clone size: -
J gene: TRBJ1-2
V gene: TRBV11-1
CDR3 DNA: TGTGCCAGCAGCTTAACTGTAGAGGGACAGAGTGCGCCATATGGCTACACCTTC
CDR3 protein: CASSLTVEGQSAPYGYTF

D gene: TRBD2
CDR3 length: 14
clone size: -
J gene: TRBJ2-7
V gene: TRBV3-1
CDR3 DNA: TGTGCCAGCAGCCCGGGACTAGATTTCTACGAGCAGTACTTC
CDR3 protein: CASSPGLDFYEQYF

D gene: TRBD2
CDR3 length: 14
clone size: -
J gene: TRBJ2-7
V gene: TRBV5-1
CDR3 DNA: TGCGCCAGCAGCTTTAGCGGGGGATACTACGAGCAGTACTTC
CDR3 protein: CASSFSGGYYEQYF

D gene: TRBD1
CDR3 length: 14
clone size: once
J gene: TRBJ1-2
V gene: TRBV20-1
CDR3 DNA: TGCAGTGCTAGCCGGGACAGCCATCCCTATGGCTACACCTTC
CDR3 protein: CSASRDSHPYGYTF

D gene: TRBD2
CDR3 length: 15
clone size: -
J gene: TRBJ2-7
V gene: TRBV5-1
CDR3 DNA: TGCGCCAGCAGCTTGCGGGCTAGCGGGGGCTACGAGCAGTACTTC
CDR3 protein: CASSLRASGGYEQYF

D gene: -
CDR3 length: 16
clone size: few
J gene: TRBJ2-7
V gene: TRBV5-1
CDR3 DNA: TGCGCCAGCAGCTTGGCCGGGGAGGCAGGAATGGGCGAGCAGTACTTC
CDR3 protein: CASSLAGEAGMGEQYF

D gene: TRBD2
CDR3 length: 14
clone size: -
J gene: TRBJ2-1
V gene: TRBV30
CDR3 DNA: TGTGCCTGGGATACTAGCGGGGGGGCTAATGAGCAGTTCTTC
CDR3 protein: CAWDTSGGANEQFF

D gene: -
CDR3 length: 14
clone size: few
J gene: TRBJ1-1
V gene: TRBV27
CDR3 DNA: TGTGCCAGCAGTCAACAGGGATTGAACACTGAAGCTTTCTTT
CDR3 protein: CASSQQGLNTEAFF

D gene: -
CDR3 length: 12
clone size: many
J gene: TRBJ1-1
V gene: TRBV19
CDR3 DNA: TGTGCCAGTAGTCGGGGCGGGACTGAAGCTTTCTTT
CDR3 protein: CASSRGGTEAFF

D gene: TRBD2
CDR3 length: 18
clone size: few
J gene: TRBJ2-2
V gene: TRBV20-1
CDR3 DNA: TGCAGTGCTAGAGATTTCCTAGCGGGAGTCGAAATCACCGGGGAGCTGTTTTTT
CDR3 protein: CSARDFLAGVEITGELFF

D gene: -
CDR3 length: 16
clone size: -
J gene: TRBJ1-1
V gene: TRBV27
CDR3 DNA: TGTGCCAGCAGTTTATCGATAGCTCCCGGGGACACTGAAGCTTTCTTT
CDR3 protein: CASSLSIAPGDTEAFF

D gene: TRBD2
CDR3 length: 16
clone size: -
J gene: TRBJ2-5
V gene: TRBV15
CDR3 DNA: TGTGCCACCAGCAGAGTTGGCGGGGGGGCACAAGAGACCCAGTACTTC
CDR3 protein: CATSRVGGGAQETQYF

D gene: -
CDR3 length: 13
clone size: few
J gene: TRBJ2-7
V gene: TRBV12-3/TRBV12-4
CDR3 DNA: TGTGCCAGCAGTTGCCGGGACCTTAACGAGCAGTACTTC
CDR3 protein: CASSCRDLNEQYF

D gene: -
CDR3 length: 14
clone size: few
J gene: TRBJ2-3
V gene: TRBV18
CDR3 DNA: TGTGCCAGCTCACCTTTCGGGGGCACAGATACGCAGTATTTT
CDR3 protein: CASSPFGGTDTQYF

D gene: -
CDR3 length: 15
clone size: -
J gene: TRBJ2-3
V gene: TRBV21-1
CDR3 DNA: TGTGCCAGCAGCATGGGGGCGCGTGGCACAGATACGCAGTATTTT
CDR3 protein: CASSMGARGTDTQYF

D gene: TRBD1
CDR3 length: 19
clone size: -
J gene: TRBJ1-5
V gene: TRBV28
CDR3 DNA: TGTGCCAGCAGTTTTGCGACAGGGGGAGCCTCTTTTCGCAATCAGCCCCAGCATTTT
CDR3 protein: CASSFATGGASFRNQPQHF

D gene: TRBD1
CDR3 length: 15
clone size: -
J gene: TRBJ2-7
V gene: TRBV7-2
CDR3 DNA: TGTGCCAGCAGCTTAGTGACAGGGGGCTTTGGCGAGCAGTACTTC
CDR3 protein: CASSLVTGGFGEQYF

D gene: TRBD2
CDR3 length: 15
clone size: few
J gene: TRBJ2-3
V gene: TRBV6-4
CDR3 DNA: TGTGCCAGCAGTGAAAGCGGGGGGGCCCCAGATACGCAGTATTTT
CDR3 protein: CASSESGGAPDTQYF

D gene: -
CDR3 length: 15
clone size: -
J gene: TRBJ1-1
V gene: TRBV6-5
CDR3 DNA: TGTGCCAGCAGTTACTCCTCCGCCGTGAGCACTGAAGCTTTCTTT
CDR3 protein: CASSYSSAVSTEAFF

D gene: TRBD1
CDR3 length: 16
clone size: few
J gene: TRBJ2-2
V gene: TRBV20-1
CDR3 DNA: TGCAGTGCTAGGACTATGGACAGGGAGAACACCGGGGAGCTGTTTTTT
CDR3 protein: CSARTMDRENTGELFF